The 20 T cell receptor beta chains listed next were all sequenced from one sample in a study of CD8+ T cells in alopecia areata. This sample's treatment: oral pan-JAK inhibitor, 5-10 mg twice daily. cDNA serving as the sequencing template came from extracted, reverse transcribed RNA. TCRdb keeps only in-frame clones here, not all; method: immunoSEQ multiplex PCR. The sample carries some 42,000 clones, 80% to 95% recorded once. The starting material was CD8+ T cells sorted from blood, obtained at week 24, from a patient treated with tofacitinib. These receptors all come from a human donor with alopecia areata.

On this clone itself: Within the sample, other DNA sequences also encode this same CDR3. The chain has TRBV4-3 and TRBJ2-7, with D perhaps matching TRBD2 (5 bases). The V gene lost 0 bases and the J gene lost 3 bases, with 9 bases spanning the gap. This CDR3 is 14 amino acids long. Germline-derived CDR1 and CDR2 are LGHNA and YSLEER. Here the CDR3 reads CASSQDYGIYEQYF. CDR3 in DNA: TGCGCCAGCAGCCAAGATTACGGGATCTACGAGCAGTACTTC.

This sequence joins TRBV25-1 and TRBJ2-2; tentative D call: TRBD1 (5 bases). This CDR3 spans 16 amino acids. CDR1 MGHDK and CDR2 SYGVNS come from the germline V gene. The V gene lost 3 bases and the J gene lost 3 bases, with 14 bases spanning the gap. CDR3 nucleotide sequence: TGTGCCAGCAGTGACAGGGCGACAGCCTACACCGGGGAGCTGTTTTTT. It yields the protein CASSDRATAYTGELFF.

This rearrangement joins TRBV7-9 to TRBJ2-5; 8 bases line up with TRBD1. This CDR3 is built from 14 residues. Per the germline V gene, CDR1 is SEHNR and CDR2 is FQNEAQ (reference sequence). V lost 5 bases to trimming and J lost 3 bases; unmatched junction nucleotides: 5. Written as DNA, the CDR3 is TGTGCCAGCAGCCCATGGACAGGGAAAGAGACCCAGTACTTC. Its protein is CASSPWTGKETQYF.

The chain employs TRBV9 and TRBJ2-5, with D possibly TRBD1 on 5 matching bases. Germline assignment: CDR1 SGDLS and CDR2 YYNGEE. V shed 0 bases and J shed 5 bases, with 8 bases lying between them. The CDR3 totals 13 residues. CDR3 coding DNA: TGTGCCAGCAGCGTAGATCAGGGCGAGACCCAGTACTTC. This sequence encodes CASSVDQGETQYF.

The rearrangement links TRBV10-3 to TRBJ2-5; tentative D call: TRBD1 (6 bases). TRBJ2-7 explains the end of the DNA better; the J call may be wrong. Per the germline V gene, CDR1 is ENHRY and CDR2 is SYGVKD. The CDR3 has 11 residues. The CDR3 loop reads CAIQGAYEQYF. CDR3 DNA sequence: TGTGCCATACAGGGCGCCTACGAGCAGTACTTC.

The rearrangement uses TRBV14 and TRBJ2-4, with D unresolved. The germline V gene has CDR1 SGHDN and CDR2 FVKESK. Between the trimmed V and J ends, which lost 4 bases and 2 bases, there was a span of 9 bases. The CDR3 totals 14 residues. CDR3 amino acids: CASSPWESKNIQYF. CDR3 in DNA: TGTGCCAGCAGCCCGTGGGAATCCAAAAACATTCAGTACTTC.

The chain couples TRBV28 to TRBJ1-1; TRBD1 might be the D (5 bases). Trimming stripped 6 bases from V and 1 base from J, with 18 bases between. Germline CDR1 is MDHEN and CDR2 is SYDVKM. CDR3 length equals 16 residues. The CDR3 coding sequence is TGTGCCAGCAGCCTCGGGACCGCGGCTTGGAACACTGAAGCTTTCTTT. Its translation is CASSLGTAAWNTEAFF.

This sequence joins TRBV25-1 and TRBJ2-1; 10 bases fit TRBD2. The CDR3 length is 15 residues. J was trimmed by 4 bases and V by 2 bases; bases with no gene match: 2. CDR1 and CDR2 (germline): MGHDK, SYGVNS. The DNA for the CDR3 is TGTGCCAGCAGTGAACTAGCGGGGGTGTACAATGAGCAGTTCTTC. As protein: CASSELAGVYNEQFF.

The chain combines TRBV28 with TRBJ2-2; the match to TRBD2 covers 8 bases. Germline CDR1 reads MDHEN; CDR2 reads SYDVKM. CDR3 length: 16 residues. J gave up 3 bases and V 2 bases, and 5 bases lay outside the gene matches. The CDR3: CASSLTGGRYTGELFF. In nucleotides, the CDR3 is TGTGCCAGCAGTTTAACGGGGGGGCGATACACCGGGGAGCTGTTTTTT. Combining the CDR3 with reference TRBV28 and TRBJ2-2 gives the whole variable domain DVKVTQSSRYLVKRTGEKVFLECVQDMDHENMFWYRQDPGLGLRLIYFSYDVKMKEKGDIPEGYSVSREKKERFSLILESASTNQTSMYLCASSLTGGRYTGELFFGEGSRLTVL.

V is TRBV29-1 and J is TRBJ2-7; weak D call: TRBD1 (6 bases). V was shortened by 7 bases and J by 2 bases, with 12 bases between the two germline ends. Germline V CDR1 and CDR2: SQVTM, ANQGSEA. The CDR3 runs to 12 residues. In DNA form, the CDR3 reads TGCAGCGCCCGGGACAATGCCTACGAGCAGTACTTC. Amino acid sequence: CSARDNAYEQYF.

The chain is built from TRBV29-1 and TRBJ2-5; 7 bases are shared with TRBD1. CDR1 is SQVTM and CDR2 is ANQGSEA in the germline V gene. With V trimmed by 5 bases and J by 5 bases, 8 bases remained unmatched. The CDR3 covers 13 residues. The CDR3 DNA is TGCAGCGTTTTGACAGGGAGTTTGGAGACCCAGTACTTC. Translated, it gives CSVLTGSLETQYF.

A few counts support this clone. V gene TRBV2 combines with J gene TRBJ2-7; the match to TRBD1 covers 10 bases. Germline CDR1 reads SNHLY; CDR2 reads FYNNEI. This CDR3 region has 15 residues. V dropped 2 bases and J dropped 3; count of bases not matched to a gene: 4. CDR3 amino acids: CASSELGQGDYEQYF. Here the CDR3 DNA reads TGTGCCAGCAGTGAATTAGGACAGGGGGACTACGAGCAGTACTTC.

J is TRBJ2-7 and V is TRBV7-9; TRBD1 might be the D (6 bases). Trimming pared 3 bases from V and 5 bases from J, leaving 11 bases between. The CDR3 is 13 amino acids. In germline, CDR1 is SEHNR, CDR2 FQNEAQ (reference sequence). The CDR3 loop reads CASSFAGANEQYF. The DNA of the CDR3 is TGTGCCAGCAGCTTCGCAGGGGCGAACGAGCAGTACTTC.

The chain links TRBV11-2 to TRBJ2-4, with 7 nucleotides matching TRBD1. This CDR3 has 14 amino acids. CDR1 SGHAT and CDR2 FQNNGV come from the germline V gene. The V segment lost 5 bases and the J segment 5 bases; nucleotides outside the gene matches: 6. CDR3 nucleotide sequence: TGTGCCAGCAGCGTCTATCAGGGGGAAAACATTCAGTACTTC. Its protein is CASSVYQGENIQYF. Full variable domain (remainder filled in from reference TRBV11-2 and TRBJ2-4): EAGVAQSPRYKIIEKRQSVAFWCNPISGHATLYWYQQILGQGPKLLIQFQNNGVVDDSQLPKDRFSAERLKGVDSTLKIQPAKLEDSAVYLCASSVYQGENIQYFGAGTRLSVL.

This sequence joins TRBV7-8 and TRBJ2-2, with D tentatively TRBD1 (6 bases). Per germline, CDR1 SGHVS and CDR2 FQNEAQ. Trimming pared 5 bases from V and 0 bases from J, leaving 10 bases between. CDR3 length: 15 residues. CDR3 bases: TGTGCCAGCAGCCTACAGGGTCCGAACACCGGGGAGCTGTTTTTT. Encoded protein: CASSLQGPNTGELFF.

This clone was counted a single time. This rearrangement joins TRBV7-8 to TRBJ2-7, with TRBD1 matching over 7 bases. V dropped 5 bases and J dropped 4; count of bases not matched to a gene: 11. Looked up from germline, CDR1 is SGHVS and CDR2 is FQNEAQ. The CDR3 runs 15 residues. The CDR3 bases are TGTGCCAGCAGCCCCCCGGGACAGCTTGGGTACGAGCAGTACTTC. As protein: CASSPPGQLGYEQYF.

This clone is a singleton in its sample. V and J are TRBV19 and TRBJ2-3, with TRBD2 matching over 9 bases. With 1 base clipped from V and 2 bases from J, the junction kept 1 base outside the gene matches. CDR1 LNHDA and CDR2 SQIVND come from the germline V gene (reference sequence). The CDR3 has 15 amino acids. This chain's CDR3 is CASSIAGLATDTQYF. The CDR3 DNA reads TGTGCCAGTAGTATAGCGGGACTAGCCACAGATACGCAGTATTTT.

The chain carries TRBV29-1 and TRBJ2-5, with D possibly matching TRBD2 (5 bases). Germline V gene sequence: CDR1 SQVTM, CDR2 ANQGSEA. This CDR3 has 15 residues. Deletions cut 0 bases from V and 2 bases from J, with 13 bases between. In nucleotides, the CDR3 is TGCAGCGTTGAAGATCAACCACCGGGACAAGAGACCCAGTACTTC. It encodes CSVEDQPPGQETQYF.

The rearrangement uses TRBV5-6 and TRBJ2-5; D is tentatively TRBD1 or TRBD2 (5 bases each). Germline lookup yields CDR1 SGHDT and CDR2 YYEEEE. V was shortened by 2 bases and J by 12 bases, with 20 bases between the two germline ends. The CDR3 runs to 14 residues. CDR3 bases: TGTGCCAGCAGCTTTGGGACCCTCCGGATTTGGGAGTACTTC. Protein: CASSFGTLRIWEYF. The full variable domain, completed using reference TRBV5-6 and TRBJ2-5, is DAGVTQSPTHLIKTRGQQVTLRCSPKSGHDTVSWYQQALGQGPQFIFQYYEEEERQRGNFPDRFSGHQFPNYSSELNVNALLLGDSALYLCASSFGTLRIWEYFGPGTRLLVL.

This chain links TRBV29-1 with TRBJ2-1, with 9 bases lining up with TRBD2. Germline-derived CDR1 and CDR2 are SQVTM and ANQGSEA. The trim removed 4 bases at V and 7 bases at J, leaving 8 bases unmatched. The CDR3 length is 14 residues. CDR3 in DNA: TGCAGCGTTGGGGAGCGGGGGGTGTGGAATGAGCAGTTCTTC. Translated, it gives CSVGERGVWNEQFF.